One sample yielded the 4 T cell receptor beta chains listed below, sequenced in a study of beta chain features in type 1 diabetes. Investigators reverse transcribed all isolated RNA, so they sequenced expressed TCRB transcripts. Profiling relied on immunoSEQ multiplex PCR, and the TCRdb table lists in-frame clones only, not all of them. The repertoire includes 300,000 to 350,000 clones, 8% of them detected once, and 0.44% sits in the top ten. Sequencing was performed on central memory CD4+ T cells from blood. The receptors originated from a young woman in good health.

The gene calls are TRBV5-8 and TRBJ1-2; 8 bases fit TRBD1. CDR3 length: 12 residues. Looked up from germline, CDR1 is SGHTS and CDR2 is YDEGEE. The V segment lost 4 bases and the J segment 10 bases; nucleotides outside the gene matches: 6. CDR3 nucleotides: TGTGCCAGCAGCAAGGACAGGGTTCTCTACACCTTC. Translating gives CASSKDRVLYTF.

This clone was seen only a few times. The rearrangement joins TRBV28 to TRBJ1-4; D is uncertain. Deletions cut 4 bases from V and 0 bases from J, with 15 bases between. The CDR3 loop spans 17 amino acids. From germline, CDR1 is MDHEN and CDR2 SYDVKM. The CDR3 sequence is CASSSPGVGATNEKLFF. The CDR3 DNA sequence: TGTGCCAGCAGTTCCCCGGGTGTGGGTGCAACTAATGAAAAACTGTTTTTT.

The table lists this clone with a few counts. The chain links TRBV4-1 to TRBJ2-5; 11 bases are a match to TRBD2. J gave up 4 bases and V 0 bases, and 4 bases lay outside the gene matches. Germline loops: CDR1 MGHRA, CDR2 YSYEKL. The CDR3 loop spans 16 amino acids. CDR3 protein: CASSQDRLAGGETQYF. CDR3 nucleotides: TGCGCCAGCAGCCAAGATAGGCTAGCGGGAGGAGAGACCCAGTACTTC.

The chain couples TRBV27 to TRBJ2-3, with no clear D. This CDR3 region has 14 residues. The V gene's germline CDR1 is MNHEY and CDR2 SMNVEV (reference sequence). V dropped 7 bases and J dropped 4 bases, with 15 bases sitting between them. The CDR3 here is CASMVTRRSDTQYF. The CDR3 DNA reads as TGTGCCAGCATGGTCACCAGGCGGTCAGATACGCAGTATTTT.